The 30 T cell receptor beta chains below come from one sample, sequenced in a study of lymphopenia after photon versus proton radiotherapy. Sequenced by immunoSEQ multiplex PCR; TCRdb stores in-frame clones only, minus some. In the table there are approximately 170,000 clones, 70% to 90% of which are singletons. Sequenced here: peripheral blood, sampled from a patient treated with photon-based radiotherapy. These receptors were collected from a man aged 50 or older with gastric cancer.

V is TRBV7-2 and J is TRBJ2-2, with TRBD2 matching over 12 bases. Germline loops: CDR1 SGHTA, CDR2 FQGNSA. Trimming took 5 bases from V and 4 from J; bases not matched to a gene: 5. CDR3 length: 16 residues. The CDR3 loop reads CASSHASGRGTGELFF. The CDR3 coding sequence is TGTGCCAGCAGCCACGCTAGCGGGAGGGGCACCGGGGAGCTGTTTTTT. Full variable domain (outside the CDR3, taken from reference TRBV7-2 and TRBJ2-2): GAGVSQSPSNKVTEKGKDVELRCDPISGHTALYWYRQSLGQGLEFLIYFQGNSAPDKSGLPSDRFSAERTGGSVSTLTIQRTQQEDSAVYLCASSHASGRGTGELFFGEGSRLTVL.

The rearrangement joins TRBV9 to TRBJ2-3; D unresolved. This CDR3 has 12 amino acids. V was trimmed by 4 bases and J by 0 bases, leaving 3 bases between them. CDR1 SGDLS and CDR2 YYNGEE come from the germline V gene. In DNA form, the CDR3 reads TGTGCCAGCAGCCGAAGCACAGATACGCAGTATTTT. Its protein is CASSRSTDTQYF.

The chain recombines TRBV13 with TRBJ2-7; the match to TRBD1 covers 7 bases. CDR1 is PRHDT and CDR2 is FYEKMQ in the germline V gene (reference sequence). Trimming took 5 bases from V and 4 from J; bases not matched to a gene: 14. The CDR3 has 16 residues. The CDR3: CASSPQERGRTYEQYF. The CDR3 DNA is TGTGCCAGCAGCCCTCAGGAAAGGGGGCGCACTTACGAGCAGTACTTC.

This chain uses TRBV9 with TRBJ2-2; maybe TRBD2 (5 bases). Germline V lookup: CDR1 SGDLS, CDR2 YYNGEE. The CDR3 has 16 amino acids. V was cut by 4 bases and J by 3 bases, with 16 bases left in between. CDR3 bases: TGTGCCAGCAGCTCAAGAGGGCCCAGTGACACCGGGGAGCTGTTTTTT. It encodes CASSSRGPSDTGELFF.

This clone has a single count. The V gene is TRBV30, the J gene TRBJ2-7; 7 nucleotides line up with TRBD2. This CDR3 spans 13 amino acids. The V and J ends lost 3 bases and 4 bases, in that order; junction bases with no gene match: 6. Germline lookup yields CDR1 GTSNPN and CDR2 SVGIG (reference sequence). The CDR3 is CAWRGGYQYEQYF. DNA for the CDR3: TGTGCCTGGAGGGGGGGGTATCAGTACGAGCAGTACTTC. Full variable domain (outside the CDR3, taken from reference TRBV30 and TRBJ2-7): SQTIHQWPATLVQPVGSPLSLECTVEGTSNPNLYWYRQAAGRGLQLLFYSVGIGQISSEVPQNLSASRPQDRQFILSSKKLLLSDSGFYLCAWRGGYQYEQYFGPGTRLTVT.

The chain is built from TRBV7-2 and TRBJ2-1, with D unclear. Germline loops: CDR1 SGHTA, CDR2 FQGNSA. Trimming removed 3 bases from V and 7 bases from J, with 7 bases in between. The CDR3 totals 12 residues. CDR3 loop: CASSLWGNEQFF. CDR3 sequence (DNA): TGTGCCAGCAGCTTGTGGGGAAATGAGCAGTTCTTC.

This chain links TRBV27 with TRBJ2-7, with D possibly TRBD1 on 6 matching bases. CDR3 length equals 14 residues. Germline V gene data show CDR1 as MNHEY and CDR2 as SMNVEV (reference sequence). V shed 5 bases and J shed 2 bases, with 13 bases lying between them. Here the CDR3 DNA reads TGTGCCAGCAGTCCAGGGACACTCCCCTACGAGCAGTACTTC. Protein product: CASSPGTLPYEQYF.

The CDR3 DNA sequence: TGTGCCAGCTCACCCGGACTAGACTACGAGCAGTACTTC. As protein: CASSPGLDYEQYF. The J gene is TRBJ2-7, the V gene TRBV18; TRBD2 matches at 7 bases. The CDR3 totals 13 residues. V shed 3 bases, J shed 3 bases, and the junction held 2 bases outside the gene matches. From germline, CDR1 is KGHSH and CDR2 LQKENI.

In its sample, this clone ranks as medium-sized. This chain joins TRBV2 and TRBJ2-3; D possibly corresponds to TRBD1 (6 bases). CDR1 SNHLY and CDR2 FYNNEI come from the germline V gene. The V gene lost 7 bases and the J gene lost 2 bases, with 16 bases spanning the gap. There are 15 residues in the CDR3. CDR3 sequence: CASTQGTASTDTQYF. The DNA for the CDR3 is TGTGCCAGCACCCAGGGGACGGCCTCCACAGATACGCAGTATTTT.

This clone was counted once. The rearrangement joins TRBV29-1 to TRBJ2-1; the D gene is possibly TRBD1 (6 bases). Trimming left V 6 bases short and J 6 bases short, with 18 bases between. From germline, CDR1 is SQVTM and CDR2 ANQGSEA. The CDR3 runs 14 residues. This chain's CDR3 is CSVATQGGSNEQFF. For the CDR3, the DNA is TGCAGCGTAGCCACACAGGGTGGGAGCAATGAGCAGTTCTTC.

V and J are TRBV19 and TRBJ2-7; 10 nucleotides align to TRBD1. Germline values: CDR1 LNHDA, CDR2 SQIVND (reference sequence). This CDR3 has 17 residues. Trimming removed 6 bases from V and 5 bases from J; junction bases left unmatched: 16. The DNA of the CDR3 is TGTGCCAGTAGCCCATCCCGGATCCGGGACAGGGGACACGAGCAGTACTTC. Translation gives CASSPSRIRDRGHEQYF.

This rearrangement joins TRBV5-6 to TRBJ1-1, with no clear D. Trimming cost V 2 bases and J 3 bases, with 5 bases left between them. The CDR3 length is 12 residues. Germline V lookup: CDR1 SGHDT, CDR2 YYEEEE. CDR3 in amino acids: CASSLIDTEAFF. CDR3 DNA: TGTGCCAGCAGCTTAATTGACACTGAAGCTTTCTTT.

The chain employs TRBV2 and TRBJ2-7; 9 bases agree with TRBD1. The CDR3 runs 16 residues. The junction had 9 bases not matched to a gene; V was cut back by 6 bases and J by 0 bases. Germline values: CDR1 SNHLY, CDR2 FYNNEI. This chain's CDR3 is CASRRQGQGFSYEQYF. The DNA of the CDR3 is TGTGCCAGCAGAAGACAGGGACAGGGTTTCTCCTACGAGCAGTACTTC.

The chain recombines TRBV30 with TRBJ2-6; 7 nucleotides agree with TRBD1. Looked up from germline, CDR1 is GTSNPN and CDR2 is SVGIG (reference sequence). V dropped 6 bases and J dropped 0; count of bases not matched to a gene: 5. The CDR3 loop spans 15 amino acids. This chain's CDR3 is CACAGGASGANVLTF. Written as DNA, the CDR3 is TGTGCCTGCGCAGGGGGAGCCTCTGGGGCCAACGTCCTGACTTTC.

CDR3 bases: TGTGCCAGCAGCCCAAGGACGCTCAGGGTAACCGACGAGCAGTACTTC. Translated: CASSPRTLRVTDEQYF. The V call is TRBV7-9, the J call TRBJ2-7; D is possibly TRBD1 (5 bases). The CDR3 has 16 residues. Germline V gene data show CDR1 as SEHNR and CDR2 as FQNEAQ (reference sequence). Trimming took off 5 bases at V and 5 bases at J, with 22 bases between the two ends.

The chain links TRBV19 to TRBJ2-5; maybe TRBD1 (6 bases). The CDR3 is 14 residues long. Trimming removed 3 bases from V and 5 bases from J, with 13 bases in between. The germline V gene has CDR1 LNHDA and CDR2 SQIVND (reference sequence). CDR3 nucleotide sequence: TGTGCCAGTAGTATCCCCGGGACAATCGAGACCCAGTACTTC. The encoded protein is CASSIPGTIETQYF.

This clone was recorded many times. The DNA for the CDR3 is TGTGCCAGCAGTGGGGGGACTAGCGGGACCCAAGAGACCCAGTACTTC. This codes for CASSGGTSGTQETQYF. The gene calls are TRBV25-1 and TRBJ2-5; 13 nucleotides match TRBD2. Germline assignment: CDR1 MGHDK and CDR2 SYGVNS. J gave up 1 base and V 4 bases, and 3 bases lay outside the gene matches. This CDR3 contains 16 residues. The variable domain in full, with the rest retrieved from reference TRBV25-1 and TRBJ2-5, is EADIYQTPRYLVIGTGKKITLECSQTMGHDKMYWYQQDPGMELHLIHYSYGVNSTEKGDLSSESTVSRIRTEHFPLTLESARPSHTSQYLCASSGGTSGTQETQYFGPGTRLLVL.

The CDR3 is CAWSPVQRGGTEAFF. CDR3 nucleotide sequence: TGTGCCTGGAGTCCCGTACAGCGGGGCGGCACTGAAGCTTTCTTT. The chain couples TRBV30 to TRBJ1-1, with D possibly matching TRBD1 (5 bases). V was cut by 2 bases and J by 4 bases, with 17 bases left in between. Germline V gene lookup returns CDR1 GTSNPN and CDR2 SVGIG (reference sequence). CDR3 size: 15 residues.

This clone has a single count. The CDR3 sequence is CASSLAGQSFNEQYF. In nucleotides, the CDR3 is TGCGCCAGCAGCTTGGCCGGACAGTCGTTTAACGAGCAGTACTTC. V is TRBV5-1 and J is TRBJ2-7, with a weak D call TRBD1 (6 bases). Between the trimmed V and J ends, which lost 0 bases and 5 bases, there was a span of 15 bases. The V gene's germline CDR1 is SGHRS and CDR2 YFSETQ. There are 15 residues in the CDR3.

In DNA form, the CDR3 reads TGTGCCACCAGCAGTATAACTAGCGGGAGAAAAGAGACCCAGTACTTC. Translated, it gives CATSSITSGRKETQYF. The rearrangement links TRBV15 to TRBJ2-5; 11 positions match TRBD2. Germline-derived CDR1 and CDR2 are LNHNV and YYDKDF (reference sequence). The CDR3 length is 16 residues. After removal of 3 bases from V and 3 bases from J, the junction contained 6 bases not matched to a gene.

The table lists this clone with a count of one. V is TRBV27 and J is TRBJ2-4; tentative D call: TRBD2 (5 bases). CDR1 and CDR2 from the germline V gene are MNHEY and SMNVEV (reference sequence). Trimming left V 4 bases short and J 0 bases short, with 13 bases between. This CDR3 spans 16 amino acids. CDR3 coding DNA: TGTGCCAGCAGTTATCCGGGGAGACTAGCCAAAAACATTCAGTACTTC. This encodes CASSYPGRLAKNIQYF.

V is TRBV6-6 and J is TRBJ2-2; no firm D call. Germline V gene data show CDR1 as MNHNY and CDR2 as SVGAGI (reference sequence). The CDR3 length is 13 residues. V lost 0 bases, J lost 8 bases, and 7 bases lay in between. The CDR3 region has the DNA TGTGCCAGCAGTTACTCGAAGCCAGGGGAGCTGTTTTTT. This translates into CASSYSKPGELFF.

This chain joins TRBV7-9 and TRBJ2-1, with 8 bases aligning to TRBD2. This CDR3 is built from 15 residues. The ends lost 2 bases at V and 4 bases at J; junction bases unmatched: 4. Germline CDR1 and CDR2: SEHNR and FQNEAQ (reference sequence). The CDR3 DNA follows: TGTGCCAGCAGCTTAACTAGCGGATTTTACAATGAGCAGTTCTTC. Its protein is CASSLTSGFYNEQFF.

This chain joins TRBV9 and TRBJ2-5; 9 nucleotides match TRBD1. V was clipped by 0 bases and J by 5 bases; unmatched bases: 5. The germline gives CDR1 SGDLS, CDR2 YYNGEE. This CDR3 has 15 amino acids. CDR3 sequence: CASSVATGGLETQYF. The CDR3 coding sequence is TGTGCCAGCAGCGTAGCGACAGGGGGTCTCGAGACCCAGTACTTC.

CDR3 nucleotides: TGTGCCTGGAGTGACGGGTCCTACGAGCAGTACTTC. Translating it yields CAWSDGSYEQYF. The rearrangement links TRBV30 to TRBJ2-7; D unresolved. The V gene's germline CDR1 is GTSNPN and CDR2 SVGIG (reference sequence). Trimming removed 1 base at V and 1 base at J, with 5 bases between. The CDR3 covers 12 residues.

The genes are TRBV29-1 and TRBJ2-1; D gene ambiguous. This CDR3 spans 12 amino acids. The germline CDR1 and CDR2 sequences are SQVTM and ANQGSEA. The V end lost 0 bases, the J end lost 9 bases, and 9 bases lay between the germline ends. DNA for the CDR3: TGCAGCGTTGAAGATCGTCTATTTGAGCAGTTCTTC. This translates into CSVEDRLFEQFF.

The chain carries TRBV21-1 and TRBJ2-1; the table assigns TRBD2, which was not confirmed against the DNA. TRBV21-1 is deemed a pseudogene. This CDR3 is 16 amino acids long. This CDR3 reads CASSDSSGTRYNEQFF. In nucleotides, the CDR3 is TGTGCCAGCAGTGACTCTAGCGGGACTCGATACAATGAGCAGTTCTTC.

This clone was recorded once. The chain is built from TRBV25-1 and TRBJ2-7, with a weak D call TRBD2 (6 bases). Between the trimmed V and J ends, which lost 4 bases and 5 bases, there was a span of 12 bases. The V gene's germline CDR1 is MGHDK and CDR2 SYGVNS. The CDR3 has 13 residues. The DNA for the CDR3 is TGTGCCAGCAGTGGGGCAGGGAGGCACGAGCAGTACTTC. Translated, it gives CASSGAGRHEQYF.

The chain uses TRBV6-5 and TRBJ2-2; the D gene could be TRBD1 or TRBD2 (5 bases each). This CDR3 is 13 amino acids long. In germline, CDR1 is MNHEY, CDR2 SVGAGI. Deletions cut 7 bases from V and 8 bases from J, with 14 bases between. The CDR3 spells CASTSTRGGELFF. CDR3 in DNA: TGTGCCAGCACCTCCACTAGGGGAGGGGAGCTGTTTTTT.

This clone was detected only once. This chain links TRBV6-4 with TRBJ2-2; tentative D call: TRBD2 (7 bases). Germline V gene sequence: CDR1 MRHNA, CDR2 SNTAGT. The CDR3 is 14 amino acids. Trimming removed 7 bases at V and 0 bases at J, with 9 bases between. The CDR3 sequence is CASNGGPNTGELFF. The CDR3 DNA reads TGTGCCAGCAACGGGGGGCCGAACACCGGGGAGCTGTTTTTT.